One sample yielded the 12 T cell receptor beta chains listed below, sequenced in a study of blood T cell repertoires in COVID-19. Generated by immunoSEQ multiplex PCR, the TCRdb table keeps only in-frame clones and is missing some. The repertoire holds around 160,000 clones, with around 90% as singletons. The source material was peripheral blood. These receptors were collected from a man between 60 and 70 years old with active or convalescent COVID-19.

This rearrangement joins TRBV27 to TRBJ1-5; the D gene is possibly TRBD1 (6 bases). V lost 1 base and J 2 bases, leaving 15 bases between the germline ends. Germline lookup yields CDR1 MNHEY and CDR2 SMNVEV (reference sequence). The CDR3 contains 17 residues. In nucleotides, the CDR3 is TGTGCCAGCAGTTTATGGGCAGGGGATGGGGGCAATCAGCCCCAGCATTTT. Translated, it gives CASSLWAGDGGNQPQHF.

The chain couples TRBV18 to TRBJ2-2, with 7 bases fitting TRBD1. The CDR3 is 15 residues long. J gave up 0 bases and V 7 bases, and 5 bases lay outside the gene matches. Germline loops: CDR1 KGHSH, CDR2 LQKENI. Written as DNA, the CDR3 is TGTGCCAGCTGGTCCGGGACAGCGAACACCGGGGAGCTGTTTTTT. This encodes CASWSGTANTGELFF.

Here the CDR3 DNA reads TGTGCCAGCAGCTTTCTCCTAGCGGGAGATGAGCAGTTCTTC. Translation gives CASSFLLAGDEQFF. The genes are TRBV5-4 and TRBJ2-1; TRBD2 agrees at 10 bases. CDR1 and CDR2 from the germline V gene are SGHNT and YYREEE (reference sequence). J gave up 8 bases and V 2 bases, and 4 bases lay outside the gene matches. The CDR3 consists of 14 residues. Full variable domain (rest looked up from reference TRBV5-4 and TRBJ2-1): ETGVTQSPTHLIKTRGQQVTLRCSSQSGHNTVSWYQQALGQGPQFIFQYYREEENGRGNFPPRFSGLQFPNYSSELNVNALELDDSALYLCASSFLLAGDEQFFGPGTRLTVL.

The CDR3 bases are TGTGCCAGCAGCCAAGATATGGGACTAGAGTACCAAGAGACCCAGTACTTC. The encoded protein is CASSQDMGLEYQETQYF. The chain employs TRBV14 and TRBJ2-5, with 8 bases identical to TRBD2. CDR3 length equals 17 residues. Germline values: CDR1 SGHDN, CDR2 FVKESK. Trimming at V came to 0 bases and at J to 0 bases, leaving 6 bases not matched to a gene.

This rearrangement joins TRBV15 to TRBJ1-5; a possible D gene is TRBD1 (5 bases). With 1 base removed from V and 6 bases from J, the gap between germline ends came to 22 bases. The CDR3 extends over 18 amino acids. The V gene's germline CDR1 is LNHNV and CDR2 YYDKDF (reference sequence). CDR3 coding DNA: TGTGCCACCAGCAGAGCTCCTCAGCGATCCCGGAGGGGTCAGCCCCAGCATTTT. This sequence encodes CATSRAPQRSRRGQPQHF. The complete variable domain, with remaining parts taken from reference TRBV15 and TRBJ1-5, reads DAMVIQNPRYQVTQFGKPVTLSCSQTLNHNVMYWYQQKSSQAPKLLFHYYDKDFNNEADTPDNFQSRRPNTSFCFLDIRSPGLGDTAMYLCATSRAPQRSRRGQPQHFGDGTRLSIL.

J is TRBJ1-1 and V is TRBV28, with 7 bases lining up with TRBD1. The germline V gene has CDR1 MDHEN and CDR2 SYDVKM. This CDR3 has 16 residues. Losses at the gene ends were 3 bases for V and 2 bases for J; bases not matched to a gene: 9. CDR3 amino acids: CASSLQVGQSNTEAFF. DNA for the CDR3: TGTGCCAGCAGTTTGCAAGTGGGACAGTCTAACACTGAAGCTTTCTTT. The complete variable domain, with remaining parts taken from reference TRBV28 and TRBJ1-1, reads DVKVTQSSRYLVKRTGEKVFLECVQDMDHENMFWYRQDPGLGLRLIYFSYDVKMKEKGDIPEGYSVSREKKERFSLILESASTNQTSMYLCASSLQVGQSNTEAFFGQGTRLTVV.

V gene TRBV11-1 combines with J gene TRBJ1-1; a weak D match, TRBD1 (5 bases). This CDR3 region has 13 residues. Trimming pared 5 bases from V and 4 bases from J, leaving 11 bases between. Germline V gene sequence: CDR1 SGHAT, CDR2 FQDESV (reference sequence). Here the CDR3 DNA reads TGTGCCAGCAGCATACAGGAGGGCACTGAAGCTTTCTTT. Translating it yields CASSIQEGTEAFF.

The V and J genes are TRBV11-3 and TRBJ2-2; tentative D call: TRBD1 (5 bases). Germline CDR1 reads SGHNT; CDR2 reads YENEEA. With 5 bases removed from V and 0 bases from J, the gap between germline ends came to 13 bases. This CDR3 has 16 amino acids. CDR3 residues: CASSPTRAPNTGELFF. CDR3 DNA: TGTGCCAGCAGCCCAACCAGGGCTCCGAACACCGGGGAGCTGTTTTTT.

The chain links TRBV19 to TRBJ2-2; D is undetermined. Trimming cost V 10 bases and J 0 bases, with 12 bases left between them. CDR1 is LNHDA and CDR2 is SQIVND in the germline V gene (reference sequence). This CDR3 comprises 14 residues. Here the CDR3 reads CATKNYANTGELFF. In DNA, the CDR3 is TGTGCCACCAAAAACTACGCGAACACCGGGGAGCTGTTTTTT.

The rearrangement uses TRBV4-1 and TRBJ2-2; D ambiguous. The CDR3 totals 13 residues. The germline V gene has CDR1 MGHRA and CDR2 YSYEKL. V was clipped by 4 bases and J by 6 bases, with 9 bases between them. The CDR3 DNA follows: TGCGCCAGCAGCCCCCCCCCGTCCGGGGAGCTGTTTTTT. It translates to CASSPPPSGELFF.

The rearrangement uses TRBV6-5 and TRBJ1-6; 12 bases are shared with TRBD1. This CDR3 spans 16 amino acids. The V gene's germline CDR1 is MNHEY and CDR2 SVGAGI. J lost 10 bases, V lost 2 bases, and 6 bases had no gene match. The CDR3 DNA follows: TGTGCCAGCAGTTACGGCGGGACAGGGGGCGGGTCACCCCTCCACTTT. Amino acids: CASSYGGTGGGSPLHF.

This clone was counted a single time. This chain connects TRBV7-2 to TRBJ1-2, with a possible D match to TRBD1 (5 bases). The CDR3 extends over 17 amino acids. The V gene lost 2 bases and the J gene lost 7 bases, with 23 bases spanning the gap. Germline-derived CDR1 and CDR2 are SGHTA and FQGNSA. The CDR3 bases are TGTGCCAGCAGCTTACCCTCCAGGGCTTTCGATTTGAGTGGCTACACCTTC. Its protein is CASSLPSRAFDLSGYTF.